Listed here is a single TCR beta chain. Sequencing used immunoSEQ multiplex PCR; TCRdb keeps in-frame clones, though not all of them. The sample has 2.3 million or so clones, roughly 93% seen once. V gave up 1 base and J gave up 8 bases, with 8 bases separating them. The CDR3 is 12 amino acids. Germline V gives CDR1 SNHLY, CDR2 FYNNEI. The sample is drawn from a study of shared clonotypes between healthy human individuals. This chain joins TRBV2 and TRBJ1-2, with D possibly matching TRBD1 (5 bases). This receptor was identified in a man aged 18 to 30 in good health. Some clones in this sample may be carry-over from other donors' samples. Sequenced material: naive CD4+ T cells from PBMCs. As to subset: CD45RA+ positively selected. Written as DNA, the CDR3 is TGTGCCAGCAGTGAAGAAGGGGACGGCTACACCTTC. It specifies CASSEEGDGYTF.